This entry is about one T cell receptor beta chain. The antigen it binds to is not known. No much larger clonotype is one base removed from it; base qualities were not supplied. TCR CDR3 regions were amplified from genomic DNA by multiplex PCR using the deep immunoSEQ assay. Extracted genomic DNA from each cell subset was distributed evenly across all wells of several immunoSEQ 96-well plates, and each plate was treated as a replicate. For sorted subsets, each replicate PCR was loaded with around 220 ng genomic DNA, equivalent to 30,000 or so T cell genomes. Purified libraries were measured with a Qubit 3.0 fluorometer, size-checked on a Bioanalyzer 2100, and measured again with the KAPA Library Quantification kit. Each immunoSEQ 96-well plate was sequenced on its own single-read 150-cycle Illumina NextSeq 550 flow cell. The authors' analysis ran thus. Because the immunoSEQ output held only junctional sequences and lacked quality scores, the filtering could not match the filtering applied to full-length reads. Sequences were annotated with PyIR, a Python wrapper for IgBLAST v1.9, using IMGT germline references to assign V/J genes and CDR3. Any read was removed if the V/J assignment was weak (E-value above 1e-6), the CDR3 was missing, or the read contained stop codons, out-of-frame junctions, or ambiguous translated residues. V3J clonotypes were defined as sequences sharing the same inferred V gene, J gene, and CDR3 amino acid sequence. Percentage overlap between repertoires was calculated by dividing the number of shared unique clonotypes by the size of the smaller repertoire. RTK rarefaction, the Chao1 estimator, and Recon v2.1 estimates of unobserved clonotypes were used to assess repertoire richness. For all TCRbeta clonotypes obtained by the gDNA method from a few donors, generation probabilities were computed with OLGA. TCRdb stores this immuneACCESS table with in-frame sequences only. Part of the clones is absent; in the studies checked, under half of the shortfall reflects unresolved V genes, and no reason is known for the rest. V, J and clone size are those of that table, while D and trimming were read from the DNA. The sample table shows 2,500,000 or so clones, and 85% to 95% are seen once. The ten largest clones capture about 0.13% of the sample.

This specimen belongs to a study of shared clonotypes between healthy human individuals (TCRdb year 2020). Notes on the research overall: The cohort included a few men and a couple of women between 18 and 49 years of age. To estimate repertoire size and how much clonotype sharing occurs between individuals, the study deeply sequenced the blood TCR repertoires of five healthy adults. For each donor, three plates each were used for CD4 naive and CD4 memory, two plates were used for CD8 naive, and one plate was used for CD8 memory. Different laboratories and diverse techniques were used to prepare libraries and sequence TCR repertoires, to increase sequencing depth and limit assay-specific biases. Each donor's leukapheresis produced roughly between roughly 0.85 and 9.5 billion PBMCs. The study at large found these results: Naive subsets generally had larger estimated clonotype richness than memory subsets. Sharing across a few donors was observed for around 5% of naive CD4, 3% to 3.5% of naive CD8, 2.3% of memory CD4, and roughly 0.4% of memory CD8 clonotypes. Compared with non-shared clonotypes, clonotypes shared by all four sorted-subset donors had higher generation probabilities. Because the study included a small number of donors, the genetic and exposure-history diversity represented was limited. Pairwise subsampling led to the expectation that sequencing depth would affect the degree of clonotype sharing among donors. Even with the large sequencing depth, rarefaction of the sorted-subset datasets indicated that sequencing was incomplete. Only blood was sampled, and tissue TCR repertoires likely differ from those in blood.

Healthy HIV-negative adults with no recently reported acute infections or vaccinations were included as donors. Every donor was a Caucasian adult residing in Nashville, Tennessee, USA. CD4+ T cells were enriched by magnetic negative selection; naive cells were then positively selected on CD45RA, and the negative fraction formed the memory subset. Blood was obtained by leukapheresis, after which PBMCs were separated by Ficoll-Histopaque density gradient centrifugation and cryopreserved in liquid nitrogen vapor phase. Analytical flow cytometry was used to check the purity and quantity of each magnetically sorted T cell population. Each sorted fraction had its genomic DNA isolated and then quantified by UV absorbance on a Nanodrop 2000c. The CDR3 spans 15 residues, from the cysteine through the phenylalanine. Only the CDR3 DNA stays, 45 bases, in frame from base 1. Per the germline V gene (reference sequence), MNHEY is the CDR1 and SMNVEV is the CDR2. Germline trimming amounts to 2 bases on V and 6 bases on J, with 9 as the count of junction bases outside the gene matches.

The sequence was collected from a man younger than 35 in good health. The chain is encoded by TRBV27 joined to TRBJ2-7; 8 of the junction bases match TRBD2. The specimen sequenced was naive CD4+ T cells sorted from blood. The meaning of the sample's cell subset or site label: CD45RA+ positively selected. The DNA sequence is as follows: TGTGCCAGCAGTTTACTCACGGGGGGGGTCTCCGAGCAGTACTTC. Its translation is CASSLLTGGVSEQYF.